Presented here are 21 T cell receptor beta chains from one specimen sequenced in a study of shared clonotypes between healthy human individuals. The assay was immunoSEQ multiplex PCR, and TCRdb's table has in-frame clones only and misses some. The table lists about 520,000 clones, about 85% of them singletons. Sequenced input: PBMCs. All receptors come from a woman aged 40 to 50 in good health. Some clones in this sample may be carry-over from other donors' samples.

This clone has only a few counts. This chain uses TRBV5-1 with TRBJ1-2, with D possibly matching TRBD1 (6 bases). The CDR3 totals 14 residues. The germline gives CDR1 SGHRS, CDR2 YFSETQ. Between the trimmed V and J ends, which lost 5 bases and 4 bases, there was a span of 15 bases. The CDR3 region has the DNA TGCGCCAGCAGGGCTGGAGACAGGAGCTATGGCTACACCTTC. Its translation: CASRAGDRSYGYTF. Filled out from reference TRBV5-1 and TRBJ1-2, the complete variable domain reads KAGVTQTPRYLIKTRGQQVTLSCSPISGHRSVSWYQQTPGQGLQFLFEYFSETQRNKGNFPGRFSGRQFSNSRSEMNVSTLELGDSALYLCASRAGDRSYGYTFGSGTRLTVV.

V gene TRBV28 combines with J gene TRBJ2-7; weak D call: TRBD2 (7 bases). The CDR3 covers 17 residues. Per germline, CDR1 MDHEN and CDR2 SYDVKM. Trimming pared 5 bases from V and 5 bases from J, leaving 25 bases between. The CDR3 sequence: CASSLRAGGTFANEQYF. In nucleotides, the CDR3 is TGTGCCAGCAGTCTGAGGGCCGGGGGGACATTCGCCAACGAGCAGTACTTC.

This chain joins TRBV9 and TRBJ2-1, with D possibly TRBD2 on 6 matching bases. CDR3 size: 13 residues. Trimming left V 3 bases short and J 6 bases short, with 10 bases between. From germline, CDR1 is SGDLS and CDR2 YYNGEE. The CDR3 sequence: CASSADGGNEQFF. As DNA, the CDR3 is TGTGCCAGCAGCGCCGACGGGGGCAATGAGCAGTTCTTC.

This clone was recorded once. V is TRBV25-1 and J is TRBJ2-3; D ambiguous. Per the germline V gene, CDR1 is MGHDK and CDR2 is SYGVNS. CDR3 length: 12 amino acids. Trimming left V 7 bases short and J 2 bases short, with 7 bases between. The CDR3 spells CASTSFTDTQYF. As DNA, the CDR3 is TGTGCCAGCACCTCATTCACAGATACGCAGTATTTT.

This clone was detected once. The V call is TRBV2, the J call TRBJ2-6; D is uncertain. Between the trimmed V and J ends, which lost 4 bases and 0 bases, there was a span of 7 bases. This CDR3 has 15 amino acids. Germline-derived CDR1 and CDR2 are SNHLY and FYNNEI. The CDR3 DNA is TGTGCCAGCAGTGCTTTCCCCTCTGGGGCCAACGTCCTGACTTTC. Translated: CASSAFPSGANVLTF.

This chain connects TRBV6-6 to TRBJ2-5; 7 positions agree with TRBD1. V dropped 2 bases and J dropped 5; count of bases not matched to a gene: 11. CDR3 size: 16 residues. Germline assignment: CDR1 MNHNY and CDR2 SVGAGI (reference sequence). The CDR3 loop reads CASSYELDRLGETQYF. CDR3 sequence (DNA): TGTGCCAGCAGTTACGAATTGGACAGGTTGGGCGAGACCCAGTACTTC.

The chain carries TRBV2 and TRBJ2-2, with 9 bases lining up with TRBD1. Germline V gives CDR1 SNHLY, CDR2 FYNNEI. The CDR3 runs to 15 residues. Trimming cost V 7 bases and J 2 bases; bases outside gene matches: 5. The DNA of the CDR3 is TGTGCCAGCAAACCGGGACAGGGTAACACCGGGGAGCTGTTTTTT. Translating it yields CASKPGQGNTGELFF.

This clone was counted once. The gene calls are TRBV5-1 and TRBJ2-4, with D possibly matching TRBD1 (5 bases). V was shortened by 0 bases and J by 11 bases, with 33 bases between the two germline ends. Germline V CDR1 and CDR2: SGHRS, YFSETQ. This CDR3 has 20 amino acids. The CDR3 nucleotides are TGCGCCAGCAGCTTGGGGTCAGGCTTAAATCCCACAGGCCGCGAGGTAGTTCAGTACTTC. Translating it yields CASSLGSGLNPTGREVVQYF.

This CDR3 reads CASSGTTGGTEAFF. In DNA form, the CDR3 reads TGTGCCAGCTCAGGAACGACAGGGGGCACTGAAGCTTTCTTT. The chain employs TRBV18 and TRBJ1-1; 9 nucleotides align to TRBD1. CDR1 and CDR2 (germline): KGHSH, LQKENI. The CDR3 has 14 residues. The V gene end was trimmed by 5 bases and the J gene end by 4 bases; junction bases not matched to a gene: 5.

This clone has a handful of counts. This sequence joins TRBV4-2 and TRBJ2-7, with 7 bases identical to TRBD1. Germline values: CDR1 LGHNA, CDR2 YNFKEQ. The V and J ends lost 4 bases and 3 bases, in that order; junction bases with no gene match: 9. The CDR3 has 15 amino acids. CDR3 DNA sequence: TGTGCCAGCAGCCTGAGACAGGGAACGAGCTACGAGCAGTACTTC. Translated: CASSLRQGTSYEQYF.

Concerning this clone: A much larger clone differs from this one at a single base, so this may be a read error. This chain connects TRBV6-4 to TRBJ2-1; D might be TRBD2 (6 bases). Germline V lookup: CDR1 MRHNA, CDR2 SNTAGT. This CDR3 is built from 14 residues. Here the CDR3 reads CARSDEAGYNEQFF. DNA of the CDR3: TGTGCCAGAAGTGACGAGGCGGGATACAATGAGCAGTTCTTC.

This clone was counted between two and nine times. The rearrangement joins TRBV2 to TRBJ2-5; TRBD2 agrees at 7 bases. Per the germline V gene, CDR1 is SNHLY and CDR2 is FYNNEI. The V segment lost 3 bases and the J segment 9 bases; nucleotides outside the gene matches: 7. The CDR3 extends over 13 amino acids. The CDR3 region is CASSESVGGAQYF. CDR3 nucleotides: TGTGCCAGCAGTGAGTCCGTTGGGGGGGCCCAGTACTTC.

On this clone itself: Other DNA sequences from this sample encode an identical CDR3 as well. V and J are TRBV7-3 and TRBJ2-7, with 9 bases identical to TRBD1. The V segment lost 3 bases and the J segment 4 bases; nucleotides outside the gene matches: 1. Germline V gene lookup returns CDR1 SGHTA and CDR2 FQGTGA. The CDR3 loop spans 13 amino acids. The CDR3 sequence is CASSFGQGYEQYF. In nucleotides, the CDR3 is TGTGCCAGCAGCTTCGGACAGGGGTACGAGCAGTACTTC.

CDR3 nucleotide sequence: TGTGCCAGCAGCTTAAGGGGTGGGGGACAATACGAGCAGTACTTC. Translation: CASSLRGGGQYEQYF. The chain carries TRBV7-2 and TRBJ2-7; possibly TRBD1 for D (6 bases). Trimming shortened V by 2 bases and J by 4 bases, and 15 bases separated the two germline ends. Germline assignment: CDR1 SGHTA and CDR2 FQGNSA. The CDR3 runs to 15 residues.

This chain links TRBV7-9 with TRBJ2-7; D might be TRBD1 (5 bases). The CDR3 has 14 amino acids. Germline CDR1 SEHNR, CDR2 FQNEAQ (reference sequence). V was pared by 3 bases and J by 4 bases, with 13 bases between. The CDR3 spells CASSFGHSSYEQYF. The CDR3 DNA sequence: TGTGCCAGCAGCTTCGGACATTCCTCTTACGAGCAGTACTTC.

This clone has only a few counts. The likely explanation is a read error, given a far larger clone one base away. The chain is built from TRBV4-3 and TRBJ1-1, with D perhaps matching TRBD1 (5 bases). This CDR3 is 19 amino acids long. From germline, CDR1 is LGHNA and CDR2 YSLEER. CDR3 sequence (DNA): TGCGCCATCAGCCAAGATCTAATCGGACAAGGGAGGACTAGCACTGAAGCTTTCTTT. Translated, it gives CAISQDLIGQGRTSTEAFF.

Notes on this clone: A much larger clone is a single base away; this may be a read error. V is TRBV9 and J is TRBJ2-1; 7 positions agree with TRBD1. This CDR3 is 15 amino acids long. Germline V gene lookup returns CDR1 SGDLS and CDR2 YYNGEE. CDR3: CASIVEGARGNEQFF. The CDR3 DNA reads as TGTGCCAGCATCGTAGAGGGGGCACGTGGCAATGAGCAGTTCTTC. Full variable domain (outside the CDR3, taken from reference TRBV9 and TRBJ2-1): DSGVTQTPKHLITATGQRVTLRCSPRSGDLSVYWYQQSLDQGLQFLIQYYNGEERAKGNILERFSAQQFPDLHSELNLSSLELGDSALYFCASIVEGARGNEQFFGPGTRLTVL.

Notes on this clone: With only one base between it and a far larger clone, this is likely a read error. The V gene is TRBV25-1, the J gene TRBJ1-2; 7 bases are shared with TRBD1. The CDR3 runs 14 residues. In germline, CDR1 is MGHDK, CDR2 SYGVNS. CDR3 DNA sequence: TGTGCCAGCAGTGCAGGGACAGACCACTATGGCTACAACTTC. Protein product: CASSAGTDHYGYNF.

Of note for this clone: Mismatch with germline at one junction end may stem from a read error. V gene TRBV30 combines with J gene TRBJ1-1; the D gene is possibly TRBD1 (6 bases). CDR3 length equals 11 residues. Germline V CDR1 and CDR2: GTSNPN, SVGIG (reference sequence). CDR3 sequence (DNA): TGTGCCTTGAGGGACATGACTGAATCTTTCTTT. As protein: CALRDMTESFF.

The chain combines TRBV6-5 with TRBJ1-3; D is uncertain. Germline lookup yields CDR1 MNHEY and CDR2 SVGAGI. Trimming left V 2 bases short and J 0 bases short, with 8 bases between. CDR3 length: 15 residues. CDR3 loop: CASSYDDTSGNTIYF. The CDR3 region has the DNA TGTGCCAGCAGTTACGACGACACCTCTGGAAACACCATATATTTT.

About this clone itself: Distinct nucleotide sequences in the sample also encode this CDR3. The rearrangement uses TRBV2 and TRBJ1-2; weak D call: TRBD1 (6 bases). This CDR3 is 13 amino acids long. With 2 bases removed from V and 2 bases from J, the gap between germline ends came to 6 bases. Germline CDR1 and CDR2: SNHLY and FYNNEI. CDR3 coding DNA: TGTGCCAGCAGTGAACAGGGGAACTATGGCTACACCTTC. Translation: CASSEQGNYGYTF. Combining the CDR3 with reference TRBV2 and TRBJ1-2 gives the whole variable domain EPEVTQTPSHQVTQMGQEVILRCVPISNHLYFYWYRQILGQKVEFLVSFYNNEISEKSEIFDDQFSVERPDGSNFTLKIRSTKLEDSAMYFCASSEQGNYGYTFGSGTRLTVV.